This T cell receptor (beta chain) was sequenced in a study of graft-versus-host responses after intestinal transplantation (dated by TCRdb to about 2021). Looking at the study overall: The transplants that recipients got were multivisceral, liver-intestinal, or isolated intestinal. Anti-thymocyte globulin induction was given to all recipients, followed by maintenance tacrolimus and steroids for approximately 3 years. Graft-versus-host and host-versus-graft alloreactive T cell clones were tracked in the graft, circulation and bone marrow after intestinal transplantation using bulk TCR-beta CDR3 sequencing. Alloreactive clones were identified by sequencing pre-transplant mixed lymphocyte reaction products and comparing these products with unstimulated pre-transplant donor and recipient T cells. A cohort of 24 intestinal transplant recipients, including one retransplant, was enrolled, and a few patients lacking pretransplant specimens were excluded. Donor T cell macrochimerism was defined as a peak of at least 4% donor T cells among recipient peripheral blood mononuclear cells. Instead of going to the commercial service, samples from a few later patients were sequenced in-house on an Illumina MiSeq and processed with MiXCR.

Per the publication, the time point label means: cells obtained before transplantation from donor or recipient. CD3+CD4+ and CD3+CD8+ populations were FACS-sorted from unstimulated pre-transplant donor and recipient cells taken from spleen or lymph nodes. Libraries were constructed by the immunoSEQ multiplex PCR assay. For most patients, genomic DNA was isolated using the Qiagen DNeasy Blood and Tissue Kit and was shipped frozen to Adaptive Biotechnologies for TCR sequencing. High-throughput TCR-beta CDR3 sequencing of genomic DNA from most patients was performed by Adaptive Biotechnologies. On the study's bioinformatics: Adaptive's ImmunoSEQ software supplied the TCR sequencing data for 15 to 20 patients, while MiXCR and VDJtools were used to process three other patients. CD4 versus CD8 sorting errors were corrected by removing sequences found in both subsets at a frequency ratio below 5:1. CDR3 nucleotide sequences shared by donor and recipient were removed because the origin of these sequences could not be assigned. To be classed as alloreactive, a clone needed at least 2-fold expansion over unstimulated cells and a minimum CFSE-low frequency of 0.002% (template counts) or 0.001% (read counts). Mappable clones were those detected in sequenced pre-transplant spleen, lymph node, or MLR CFSE-low populations of the donor or recipient. Cumulative frequency of alloreactive clones was calculated as a percentage of all sequences weighted by copy number. Here the immuneACCESS table is served through TCRdb, limited to in-frame sequences with V and J called. Missing clones are a known gap in these copies; in checked studies unresolved V genes cover under half, and the rest lacks a known reason. That table is the source of V, J and clone size, and D and trimming were worked out from the DNA. The sample records approximately 90,000 clones, 88% of which are singletons. The ten largest clones add up to around 0.27% of the sample.

As regards this clone: Its antigen is still unknown. It has no much larger one-base neighbor in the sample; base qualities were not kept.

Paper-wide results and their limitations: GvH clones were detected in recipient bone marrow, and some of these GvH clones were observed earlier in ileal mucosa or blood, consistent with an intestinal mucosal origin. In patients with donor T cell macrochimerism, the allografts had high GvH to HvG T cell clonal ratios. Early after transplant, peak levels of circulating GvH clones were associated with declines in HvG clones. Conclusions were limited by the relatively low number and heterogeneity of intestinal transplant patients.

This receptor was taken from a human donor who was the organ donor for an intestinal transplant. The sample consisted of unstimulated CD4+ T cells sorted from spleen or lymph node cells, taken before transplant.

The DNA is as follows: TGTGCAAGTCGCTCCTCCTTAGGGAGGCGGGGGACCTACGAGCAGTACTTC. The resulting protein is CASRSSLGRRGTYEQYF. This chain joins TRBV12-2 to TRBJ2-7; the table names TRBD2, a call not compared with the DNA. TRBV12-2 is deemed a pseudogene. Including cysteine and phenylalanine, the CDR3 has 17 amino acids. Just the 51-base CDR3 DNA is kept, in frame starting at base 1.